A selection of T cell receptor beta chains follows, all from one sample in a study of blood T cells in healthy people across ages. TCRdb re-derived calls from the 5' RACE reads in MiXCR, one entry per CDR3 protein. The profile covers approximately 2,000,000 distinct CDR3 sequences, with roughly two fifths appearing a single time and roughly 23% taken by the ten largest. Material for sequencing was blood. The origin of the receptors is a human donor in good health. The CDR3 runs from the conserved cysteine through the conserved F or W. A D gene is named only where the DNA matches it firmly. Where a row states a size, it is once, few, many or the class of an expanded clone; other rows omit it.

J gene: TRBJ1-4; V gene: TRBV5-5; clone size: .; D gene: TRBD1; CDR3 DNA: TGTGCCAGCAGCACGGACAGGGAAGTAGGAAAACTGTTTTTT; CDR3 protein: CASSTDREVGKLFF
J gene: TRBJ2-3; V gene: TRBV11-2; clone size: .; D gene: .; CDR3 DNA: TGTGCCAGCAGCCGAAAGAGGGACGGAGATCCGGCAGATACGCAGTATTTT; CDR3 protein: CASSRKRDGDPADTQYF
J gene: TRBJ2-1; V gene: TRBV5-1; clone size: .; D gene: TRBD2; CDR3 DNA: TGCGCCAGCACGGGGGGGCCGGGCAATGAGCAGTTCTTC; CDR3 protein: CASTGGPGNEQFF
J gene: TRBJ1-2; V gene: TRBV2; clone size: .; D gene: .; CDR3 DNA: TGTGCCAGCACCAAAAGGCCGGGTGTGGACTATGGCTACACCTTC; CDR3 protein: CASTKRPGVDYGYTF
J gene: TRBJ2-3; V gene: TRBV9; clone size: few; D gene: TRBD1; CDR3 DNA: TGTGCCAGCAGCGTACAGGGGGATAGCACAGATACGCAGTATTTT; CDR3 protein: CASSVQGDSTDTQYF
J gene: TRBJ2-5; V gene: TRBV6-5; clone size: .; D gene: TRBD2; CDR3 DNA: TGTGCCAGCAGTCAGCTGGGACTAGAGAAAGAGACCCAGTACTTC; CDR3 protein: CASSQLGLEKETQYF
J gene: TRBJ1-4; V gene: TRBV5-1; clone size: .; D gene: .; CDR3 DNA: TGCGCCAGCTGGGAGAAGGGGCTGCCTGTTGCAACTAATGAAAAACTGTTTTTT; CDR3 protein: CASWEKGLPVATNEKLFF
J gene: TRBJ2-3; V gene: TRBV20-1; clone size: .; D gene: TRBD2; CDR3 DNA: TGCAGTGCTAGACTAGCGGGGACTAGCACAGATACGCAGTATTTT; CDR3 protein: CSARLAGTSTDTQYF
J gene: TRBJ2-1; V gene: TRBV7-2; clone size: few; D gene: TRBD1; CDR3 DNA: TGTGCCAGCAGCTCGGACAGGACCTCCTACAATGAGCAGTTCTTC; CDR3 protein: CASSSDRTSYNEQFF
J gene: TRBJ2-1; V gene: TRBV4-3; clone size: many; D gene: .; CDR3 DNA: TGCGCCAGCAGCCAAGAGAGGGGTCCCTACAATGAGCAGTTCTTC; CDR3 protein: CASSQERGPYNEQFF
J gene: TRBJ2-7; V gene: TRBV4-3; clone size: few; D gene: TRBD2; CDR3 DNA: TGCGCCAGCAGCCAAGAATACTCCGGGGAGGGCTACGAGCAGTACTTC; CDR3 protein: CASSQEYSGEGYEQYF
J gene: TRBJ2-6; V gene: TRBV5-1; clone size: few; D gene: .; CDR3 DNA: TGCGCCAGCAGCTTGGCAGACTATGGGGCCAACGTCCTGACTTTC; CDR3 protein: CASSLADYGANVLTF
J gene: TRBJ2-1; V gene: TRBV24-1; clone size: few; D gene: TRBD1; CDR3 DNA: TGTGCCACCAGTGATTCTAAAATAGCAGGGGGCGAATTTTTTTGGGTGAGATATTACAATGAGCAGTTCTTC; CDR3 protein: CATSDSKIAGGEFFWVRYYNEQFF
J gene: TRBJ2-7; V gene: TRBV10-3; clone size: many; D gene: .; CDR3 DNA: TGTGCCATCAGTGAGTCGGGCAGAGTCTACGAGCAGTACTTC; CDR3 protein: CAISESGRVYEQYF
J gene: TRBJ1-6; V gene: TRBV20-1; clone size: few; D gene: TRBD1; CDR3 DNA: TGCAGTGCTCTCGGGACAGGGGCTTCACCCCTCCACTTT; CDR3 protein: CSALGTGASPLHF
J gene: TRBJ2-2; V gene: TRBV3-1; clone size: .; D gene: .; CDR3 DNA: TGTGCCAGCAGCCAAGATGAGAGGAGGGGGACAGTGAACACCGGGGAGCTGTTTTTT; CDR3 protein: CASSQDERRGTVNTGELFF
J gene: TRBJ2-3; V gene: TRBV11-2; clone size: .; D gene: TRBD1; CDR3 DNA: TGTGTCAGCAGTCGGAACAGGGGGATGACAGATACGCAGTATTTT; CDR3 protein: CVSSRNRGMTDTQYF
J gene: TRBJ1-1; V gene: TRBV5-1; clone size: few; D gene: .; CDR3 DNA: TGCGCCAGCAGTTTGCACCAGGCAGGGAGGACTGAAGCTTTCTTT; CDR3 protein: CASSLHQAGRTEAFF
J gene: TRBJ2-5; V gene: TRBV6-5; clone size: few; D gene: .; CDR3 DNA: TGTGCCACAAACTCCGGACCGTGGACCCAGTACTTC; CDR3 protein: CATNSGPWTQYF
J gene: TRBJ1-2; V gene: TRBV3-1; clone size: .; D gene: .; CDR3 DNA: TGTGCCAGCAGCCAAGGGGACGGGGAGGACTATGGCTACACCTTC; CDR3 protein: CASSQGDGEDYGYTF
J gene: TRBJ2-1; V gene: TRBV2; clone size: few; D gene: TRBD2; CDR3 DNA: TGTGCCAGCCGGAGAGCGGGGGGGTACAATGAGCAGTTCTTC; CDR3 protein: CASRRAGGYNEQFF
J gene: TRBJ2-7; V gene: TRBV20-1; clone size: .; D gene: .; CDR3 DNA: TGCAGTGCTAGCGGGGAATCATCCTACGAGCAGTACTTC; CDR3 protein: CSASGESSYEQYF
J gene: TRBJ2-1; V gene: TRBV4-2; clone size: .; D gene: .; CDR3 DNA: TGTGCCAGCAGCCAGGAGGGACCGCCAGGGAATGAGCAGTTCTTC; CDR3 protein: CASSQEGPPGNEQFF
J gene: TRBJ2-5; V gene: TRBV20-1; clone size: .; D gene: TRBD2; CDR3 DNA: TGCAGTGCTAGCTCCGGGGGGAACGAAGAGACCCAGTACTTC; CDR3 protein: CSASSGGNEETQYF
J gene: TRBJ2-4; V gene: TRBV19; clone size: .; D gene: TRBD1; CDR3 DNA: TGTGCCAGTAGTAGCCGGGACAGGGTCAAAAACATTCAGTACTTC; CDR3 protein: CASSSRDRVKNIQYF
J gene: TRBJ2-2; V gene: TRBV15; clone size: .; D gene: .; CDR3 DNA: TGTGCCACCAGACAGGACACCGGGGAGCTGTTTTTT; CDR3 protein: CATRQDTGELFF
J gene: TRBJ2-2; V gene: TRBV7-3; clone size: .; D gene: .; CDR3 DNA: TGTGCCAGCAGAACCGGGGCCACTACCGGGGAGCTGTTTTTT; CDR3 protein: CASRTGATTGELFF
J gene: TRBJ2-1; V gene: TRBV7-9; clone size: .; D gene: TRBD1; CDR3 DNA: TGTGCCAGCAGCTCGACAGGGGATATTACTAATGAGCAGTTCTTC; CDR3 protein: CASSSTGDITNEQFF
J gene: TRBJ2-7; V gene: TRBV2; clone size: few; D gene: TRBD2; CDR3 DNA: TGTGCCAGCAGTTATTCAGGGATAGCGGGAACCTACGAGCAGTACTTC; CDR3 protein: CASSYSGIAGTYEQYF
J gene: TRBJ1-4; V gene: TRBV4-2; clone size: .; D gene: TRBD1; CDR3 DNA: TGTGCCAGCAGCCAAGAGGTGACAGGGCCTGAAAAACTGTTTTTT; CDR3 protein: CASSQEVTGPEKLFF
J gene: TRBJ2-7; V gene: TRBV7-2; clone size: .; D gene: .; CDR3 DNA: TGTGCCAGCAGGTTCACAGGCGTCAGCGAGCAGTACTTC; CDR3 protein: CASRFTGVSEQYF
J gene: TRBJ1-5; V gene: TRBV7-9; clone size: .; D gene: .; CDR3 DNA: TGTGCCAGCAGCTTAGTGGACTCCAATCAGCCCCAGCATTTT; CDR3 protein: CASSLVDSNQPQHF
J gene: TRBJ1-5; V gene: TRBV20-1; clone size: few; D gene: TRBD1; CDR3 DNA: TGCAGTGCTCAACCGGGACAGGGAAATCAGCCCCAGCATTTT; CDR3 protein: CSAQPGQGNQPQHF
J gene: TRBJ2-7; V gene: TRBV20-1; clone size: few; D gene: TRBD2; CDR3 DNA: TGCAGTGCTAGAGTCCTAGCGGGGGGCGAGCAGTACTTC; CDR3 protein: CSARVLAGGEQYF
J gene: TRBJ1-5; V gene: TRBV19; clone size: once; D gene: .; CDR3 DNA: TGTGCCAGTAGTATGGGGCCGGCTCAGCCCCAGCATTTT; CDR3 protein: CASSMGPAQPQHF
J gene: TRBJ2-1; V gene: TRBV10-3; clone size: few; D gene: .; CDR3 DNA: TGTGCCATCAGTGAGCCGCGGGATAATGAGCAGTTCTTC; CDR3 protein: CAISEPRDNEQFF
J gene: TRBJ1-4; V gene: TRBV7-2; clone size: few; D gene: .; CDR3 DNA: TGTGCCAGCAGCCCCTCTTGGGGTGAAAAACTGTTTTTT; CDR3 protein: CASSPSWGEKLFF
J gene: TRBJ1-2; V gene: TRBV20-1; clone size: few; D gene: .; CDR3 DNA: TGCAGTGCTAGCCGCGGGGTGGGCGGCTACACCTTC; CDR3 protein: CSASRGVGGYTF
J gene: TRBJ1-2; V gene: TRBV5-1; clone size: .; D gene: .; CDR3 DNA: TGCGCCAGCAGCACGGGGACATCTCAATATGGCTACACCTTC; CDR3 protein: CASSTGTSQYGYTF
J gene: TRBJ2-1; V gene: TRBV6-1; clone size: .; D gene: .; CDR3 DNA: TGTGCCAGCTACAGGGGAGGGGCGGTAAATGAGCAGTTCTTC; CDR3 protein: CASYRGGAVNEQFF
J gene: TRBJ2-1; V gene: TRBV12-3/TRBV12-4; clone size: many; D gene: .; CDR3 DNA: TGTGCCAGCAGCACCGGACCCTACAATGAGCAGTTCTTC; CDR3 protein: CASSTGPYNEQFF
J gene: TRBJ1-5; V gene: TRBV20-1; clone size: few; D gene: .; CDR3 DNA: TGCAGTGTTCCATTTCGTGGCGGGAATCAGCCCCAGCATTTT; CDR3 protein: CSVPFRGGNQPQHF